This TCR beta chain originates from a study of CD8+ T cells in alopecia areata. Overall study: Treatment of the treated patients consisted of oral tofacitinib, 5 to 10 mg twice daily. Study results and limitations: Alphabeta T cells residing in normal skin are also sequenced in scalp samples. In blood and scalp, many expanded lesional clones persisted during tofacitinib. With patients, TCR sharing proved less clear than in mice, a difference possibly related to HLA.

Extraction and reverse transcription of RNA yielded cDNA as the sequencing template. Profiling relied on immunoSEQ multiplex PCR, and the TCRdb table lists in-frame clones only, not all of them. The table lists some 190,000 clones, approximately 50% of them singletons. Trimming at V came to 4 bases and at J to 8 bases, leaving 18 bases not matched to a gene. This CDR3 spans 17 amino acids. CDR1 and CDR2 (germline): LNHNV, YYDKDF (reference sequence). Treatment specified: oral pan-JAK inhibitor, 5-10 mg twice daily. Notes on this clone: Its cognate antigen is unknown.

The receptor was derived from a human donor with alopecia areata. This chain links TRBV15 with TRBJ1-1; 8 bases are shared with TRBD1. This specimen was CD8+ T cells sorted from blood, taken around week 54, from a patient treated with tofacitinib. CDR3 region: CATSNTHETGELYEAFF. The CDR3 DNA reads as TGTGCCACCAGCAATACTCACGAGACAGGGGAGCTATACGAAGCTTTCTTT.